This T cell receptor (beta chain) derives from a study of cytomegalovirus exposure and HLA in healthy donors. The wider study: Roughly 85 million unique TCRs from HLA-typed donors made up an early data release.

To note about this clone: Its antigen is as yet unknown.

With 3 bases clipped from V and 0 bases from J, the junction kept 1 base outside the gene matches. This CDR3 is 15 amino acids long. Germline assignment: CDR1 SGHVS and CDR2 FQNEAQ. Regarding the study as a whole: In a later analysis, HLA-associated TCR beta chains were more clonally expanded than equally common others. Researchers catalogued over 150 TCR beta chains as cytomegalovirus-associated. No immune exposure information besides CMV serostatus was available.

The PCR contained 60 Vbeta and 13 Jbeta primers. The data were produced by immunoSEQ multiplex PCR, yet TCRdb's version contains in-frame clones alone and is incomplete. In the table there are over 100,000 clones, roughly three fifths of which are singletons. This chain connects TRBV7-8 to TRBJ2-2; 7 bases are a match to TRBD1. The sequence was obtained from a middle-aged man in good health and CMV-seropositive. What was sequenced was PBMCs. The CDR3 bases are TGTGCCAGCAGCTTCGGGACAGCGAACACCGGGGAGCTGTTTTTT. Translating it yields CASSFGTANTGELFF.